This T cell receptor beta chain was sequenced in a study of cytomegalovirus exposure and HLA in healthy donors. This clone came up a few times. Between the trimmed V and J ends, which lost 4 bases and 6 bases, there was a span of 12 bases. The CDR3 consists of 14 residues. Looked up from germline, CDR1 is LGHNA and CDR2 is YNFKEQ. The PCR had 60 Vbeta and 13 Jbeta primers. Data came from immunoSEQ multiplex PCR; TCRdb stores just in-frame clones and leaves some out. The sample carries about 150,000 clones, about 64% recorded once. The TCR was taken from a woman aged 55-69 years in good health and CMV-seropositive. The rearrangement joins TRBV4-2 to TRBJ2-2, with D uncertain. Sequencing used PBMCs. CDR3 sequence reads: CASSPRLVSGELFF. CDR3 bases: TGTGCCAGCAGCCCCCGACTGGTGTCCGGGGAGCTGTTTTTT.